This TCR beta chain was recovered during a study of blood T cell repertoires in COVID-19. Overall study: The United States, Italy and Spain were the sources of the acute and convalescent COVID-19 samples.

Participant-given clinical history determined each cohort assignment. Clones were sequenced by immunoSEQ multiplex PCR, and TCRdb holds only the in-frame ones, with some missing. The sample consists of 350,000 to 450,000 clones, roughly nine tenths of them appearing once. The CDR3 extends over 19 amino acids. The V segment lost 3 bases and the J segment 0 bases; nucleotides outside the gene matches: 13. Germline V lookup: CDR1 LNHDA, CDR2 SQIVND (reference sequence). Sequenced material: PBMCs or T cells enriched from blood (not recorded which). The chain employs TRBV19 and TRBJ1-3, with TRBD1 matching over 8 bases. The sequence derives from a woman aged 40 to 50 who had been exposed to COVID-19. The DNA for the CDR3 is TGTGCCAGTAGTATGTTAATCGGGACAGGAGCTGCCTCTGGAAACACCATATATTTT. Its protein is CASSMLIGTGAASGNTIYF.